This T cell receptor (beta chain) was identified during a study of vaccination and CD4 T cells after COVID-19. Cultured CD4+ T cells had their DNA profiled by the Oncomine TCR Beta short-read assay. TCRdb reprocessed the PCR reads via MiXCR and lists one record per CDR3 protein. The data hold some 18,000 distinct CDR3 sequences, with around 56% observed a single time. CDR1 is MNHEY, CDR2 SVGEGT, per germline. The CDR3 consists of 14 residues. Trimming left V 7 bases short and J 5 bases short, with 17 bases between. Treatment noted: 10-day PBMC culture with coronavirus spike peptide pools or control peptides (ViraFEST assay). As for this clonotype: Its antigen is still unknown.

Sequenced here: CD4+ T cells from blood, cultured in vitro, sampled before SARS-CoV-2 vaccination. The rearrangement joins TRBV6-2 or TRBV6-3 to TRBJ2-5; possibly TRBD1 for D (5 bases). The clonotype comes from a human donor who had recovered from COVID-19. The CDR3 loop reads CASTDRQGGETQYF. CDR3 in DNA: TGTGCCAGCACCGACCGGCAGGGTGGGGAGACCCAGTACTTC.